This TCR beta chain was captured in a study of cytomegalovirus exposure and HLA in healthy donors. This table comes from immunoSEQ multiplex PCR, and its TCRdb copy is limited to in-frame clones, with some not included. The repertoire includes over 150,000 clones, 80% to 90% of them detected once, and 4.5% to 7% sits in the top ten. The CDR3 has 16 residues. Between the trimmed V and J ends, which lost 5 bases and 6 bases, there was a span of 20 bases. CDR1 SGHVS and CDR2 FQNEAQ come from the germline V gene. This clonotype was sampled from a woman younger than 45 in good health and CMV-seronegative. The gene calls are TRBV7-8 and TRBJ1-5; maybe TRBD1 (5 bases). Input material: PBMCs. This chain's CDR3 is CASSPSSGVPAQPQHF. CDR3 DNA: TGTGCCAGCAGCCCATCGTCGGGGGTCCCCGCTCAGCCCCAGCATTTT.